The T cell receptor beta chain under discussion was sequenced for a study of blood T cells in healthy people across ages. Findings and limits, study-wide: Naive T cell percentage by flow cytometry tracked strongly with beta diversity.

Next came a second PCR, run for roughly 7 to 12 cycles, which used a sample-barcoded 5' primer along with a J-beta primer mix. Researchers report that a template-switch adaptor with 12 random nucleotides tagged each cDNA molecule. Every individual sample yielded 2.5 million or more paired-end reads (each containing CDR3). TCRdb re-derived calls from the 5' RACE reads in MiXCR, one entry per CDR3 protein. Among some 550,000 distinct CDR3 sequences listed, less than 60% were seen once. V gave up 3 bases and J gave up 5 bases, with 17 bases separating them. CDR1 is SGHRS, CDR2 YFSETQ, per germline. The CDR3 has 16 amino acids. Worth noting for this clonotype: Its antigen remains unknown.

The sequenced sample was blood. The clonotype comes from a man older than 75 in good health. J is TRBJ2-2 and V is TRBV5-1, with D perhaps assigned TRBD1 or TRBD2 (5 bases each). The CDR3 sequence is CASSSGQGAQTGELFF. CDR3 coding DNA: TGCGCCAGCAGCTCCGGCCAGGGAGCCCAGACCGGGGAGCTGTTTTTT. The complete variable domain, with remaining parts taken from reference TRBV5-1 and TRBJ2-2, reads KAGVTQTPRYLIKTRGQQVTLSCSPISGHRSVSWYQQTPGQGLQFLFEYFSETQRNKGNFPGRFSGRQFSNSRSEMNVSTLELGDSALYLCASSSGQGAQTGELFFGEGSRLTVL.